A single sample is the source of the 24 T cell receptor beta chains below, sequenced in a study of OX40 agonist ivuxolimab in advanced cancers. Data came from immunoSEQ multiplex PCR; TCRdb stores just in-frame clones and leaves some out. The profile shows roughly 50,000 clones, 70% to 85% of them singletons. The input for sequencing was CD4+ or CD8+ T cells sorted from blood, taken in a trial of the OX40 agonist ivuxolimab. Source of these receptors: an adult with an advanced solid tumor such as melanoma, head and neck, liver or kidney cancer.

The chain recombines TRBV7-8 with TRBJ1-5; tentative D call: TRBD1 (5 bases). Germline CDR1 reads SGHVS; CDR2 reads FQNEAQ. The CDR3 is 14 residues long. V was cut by 3 bases and J by 4 bases, with 10 bases left in between. This CDR3 is CASSLGLYNQPQHF. The CDR3 nucleotides read TGTGCCAGCAGCTTGGGACTGTATAATCAGCCCCAGCATTTT.

The chain carries TRBV6-6 and TRBJ1-5; no definite D call. The CDR3 length is 14 residues. Germline V gives CDR1 MNHNY, CDR2 SVGAGI (reference sequence). Trimming cost V 7 bases and J 1 base, with 11 bases left between them. The CDR3 DNA reads as TGTGCCAGCAAGGGAGGGTTGAGCAATCAGCCCCAGCATTTT. The encoded protein is CASKGGLSNQPQHF.

V usage is TRBV19 and J usage is TRBJ2-5; 12 bases are a match to TRBD2. CDR3 length equals 16 residues. The junction had 3 bases not matched to a gene; V was cut back by 2 bases and J by 2 bases. Looked up from germline, CDR1 is LNHDA and CDR2 is SQIVND (reference sequence). DNA of the CDR3: TGTGCCAGTAGTATAAGTCTAGCGGGGGGGCAAGAGACCCAGTACTTC. It translates to CASSISLAGGQETQYF.

This clone was observed a few times. CDR3 residues: CSASGETQYF. CDR3 bases: TGCAGTGCTAGTGGCGAGACCCAGTACTTC. The rearrangement links TRBV20-1 to TRBJ2-5; unclear D gene. V dropped 3 bases and J dropped 5 bases, with 4 bases sitting between them. In germline, CDR1 is DFQATT, CDR2 SNEGSKA (reference sequence). The CDR3 has 10 residues.

This clone turned up a few times. Additional DNA sequences in this sample encode the identical CDR3. The rearrangement links TRBV7-3 to TRBJ2-3; TRBD2 agrees at 8 bases. The CDR3 contains 14 residues. The trim removed 5 bases at V and 2 bases at J, leaving 3 bases unmatched. The germline CDR1 and CDR2 sequences are SGHTA and FQGTGA. CDR3 bases: TGTGCCAGCAGCCCAGGACTAGCCACAGATACGCAGTATTTT. This codes for CASSPGLATDTQYF.

The V gene is TRBV18, the J gene TRBJ1-2; 9 bases are a match to TRBD1. Germline V gene lookup returns CDR1 KGHSH and CDR2 LQKENI. V shed 0 bases and J 4 bases; nucleotides not matched to a gene: 6. The CDR3 extends over 16 amino acids. The CDR3 DNA reads TGTGCCAGCTCACCACCAATGGACAGGGGATCCTATGGCTACACCTTC. Residues: CASSPPMDRGSYGYTF.

The V and J genes are TRBV28 and TRBJ2-7; no reliable D call. The V end lost 3 bases, the J end lost 0 bases, and 9 bases lay between the germline ends. The CDR3 is 14 amino acids. CDR1 is MDHEN and CDR2 is SYDVKM in the germline V gene. The DNA for the CDR3 is TGTGCCAGCAGTTTGGCCGGAGACTCCTACGAGCAGTACTTC. This encodes CASSLAGDSYEQYF.

In DNA, the CDR3 is TGTGCCAGAAGCTTGGCTTTAGTGAGGCAGTTCTTC. It yields the protein CARSLALVRQFF. This chain uses TRBV5-3 with TRBJ2-1; D gene uncertain. TRBV5-3 is assigned to the ORF class and has an uncertain function. The length of the CDR3 is 12 residues. V dropped 0 bases and J dropped 12 bases, with 10 bases sitting between them.

This chain connects TRBV4-3 to TRBJ1-1; a weak D match, TRBD1 (6 bases). The CDR3 extends over 13 amino acids. V was cut by 3 bases and J by 7 bases, with 12 bases left in between. Germline V gives CDR1 LGHNA, CDR2 YSLEER. This chain's CDR3 is CASSHGDIGEAFF. DNA for the CDR3: TGCGCCAGCAGCCATGGGGACATCGGTGAAGCTTTCTTT.

Remarks on this clone: The CDR3 carries no conserved terminal phenylalanine or tryptophan, so it likely arises from a read error. V gene TRBV5-1 combines with J gene TRBJ1-2; 7 nucleotides match TRBD1. CDR3 length: 14 residues. Germline CDR1 and CDR2: SGHRS and YFSETQ. After removal of 3 bases from V and 4 bases from J, the junction contained 6 bases not matched to a gene. The CDR3 loop reads CASSSGTASYGYTL. CDR3 bases: TGCGCCAGCAGCTCCGGGACAGCGAGCTATGGCTACACCCTC.

The rearrangement uses TRBV5-1 and TRBJ2-3; D perhaps matches TRBD1 (6 bases). The CDR3 length is 15 residues. Trimming removed 3 bases at V and 3 bases at J, with 14 bases between. The germline CDR1 and CDR2 sequences are SGHRS and YFSETQ. The DNA of the CDR3 is TGCGCCAGCAGCTGGGACACCGATGGAACAGATACGCAGTATTTT. Encoded protein: CASSWDTDGTDTQYF.

This clone was counted only a few times. The rearrangement links TRBV2 to TRBJ1-2; 9 positions match TRBD1. The J segment lost 6 bases and the V segment lost 4 bases, leaving 0 bases of the junction unmatched. CDR3 length equals 12 residues. Germline loops: CDR1 SNHLY, CDR2 FYNNEI. CDR3 sequence (DNA): TGTGCCAGCAGTGGACAGGGGGATGGCTACACCTTC. It specifies CASSGQGDGYTF.

The chain has TRBV6-1 and TRBJ1-2; tentatively, D is TRBD1 (5 bases). From germline, CDR1 is MNHNS and CDR2 SASEGT. V lost 7 bases to trimming and J lost 4 bases, with 16 bases between them. The CDR3 sequence is 14 residues long. The CDR3 is CASTTDRGPYGYTF. CDR3 DNA sequence: TGTGCCAGCACGACCGACAGAGGGCCCTATGGCTACACCTTC.

The J gene is TRBJ1-2, the V gene TRBV5-1; tentative D call: TRBD1 (5 bases). The CDR3 runs 13 residues. V lost 0 bases to trimming and J lost 4 bases, with 7 bases between them. In germline, CDR1 is SGHRS, CDR2 YFSETQ. This chain's CDR3 is CASSLARAYGYTF. DNA of the CDR3: TGCGCCAGCAGCTTGGCCAGGGCCTATGGCTACACCTTC.

The V call is TRBV13, the J call TRBJ2-3, with 10 bases aligning to TRBD2. Germline V gene data show CDR1 as PRHDT and CDR2 as FYEKMQ (reference sequence). This CDR3 has 15 residues. After removal of 5 bases from V and 2 bases from J, the junction contained 4 bases not matched to a gene. The CDR3 sequence is CASSRSGGNTDTQYF. DNA of the CDR3: TGTGCCAGCAGCCGTAGCGGGGGGAACACAGATACGCAGTATTTT.

Concerning this clone itself: One end of the junction fails to match germline, which may point to a read error. V is TRBV7-7 and J is TRBJ2-7; D is perhaps TRBD1 (6 bases). CDR3 size: 16 residues. Germline V gene data show CDR1 as SSHAT and CDR2 as FNYEAQ (reference sequence). The CDR3 reads CASSLVNQGTGYEQYF. For the CDR3, the DNA is TGTGCTAGCAGCTTAGTAAATCAGGGGACCGGCTACGAGCAGTACTTC.

V is TRBV7-2 and J is TRBJ2-7, with TRBD2 as a possible D gene (6 bases). V gave up 1 base and J gave up 6 bases, with 16 bases separating them. Germline V gives CDR1 SGHTA, CDR2 FQGNSA. CDR3 length: 15 amino acids. Here the CDR3 reads CASSLGQGGIGEQYF. The CDR3 DNA is TGTGCCAGCAGCTTAGGGCAGGGAGGAATCGGCGAGCAGTACTTC.

This clone appeared a single time. The gene calls are TRBV5-1 and TRBJ2-1, with D perhaps TRBD1 or TRBD2 (6 bases each). Germline V CDR1 and CDR2: SGHRS, YFSETQ. The CDR3 is 15 residues long. V lost 3 bases to trimming and J lost 1 base, with 11 bases between them. CDR3 in DNA: TGCGCCAGCAGCTCTCGGGGGCCATCCTACAATGAGCAGTTCTTC. The encoded protein is CASSSRGPSYNEQFF.

J is TRBJ2-6 and V is TRBV11-3; D remains ambiguous. The CDR3 has 15 residues. The ends were cut back, 0 bases at V and 3 bases at J, with 6 bases in the middle. Germline V gene sequence: CDR1 SGHNT, CDR2 YENEEA. DNA of the CDR3: TGTGCCAGCAGCTTAGACGGAAGTGGGGCCAACGTCCTGACTTTC. Amino acid sequence: CASSLDGSGANVLTF. Full variable domain (outside the CDR3, taken from reference TRBV11-3 and TRBJ2-6): EAGVVQSPRYKIIEKKQPVAFWCNPISGHNTLYWYLQNLGQGPELLIRYENEEAVDDSQLPKDRFSAERLKGVDSTLKIQPAELGDSAVYLCASSLDGSGANVLTFGAGSRLTVL.

The V and J genes are TRBV6-5 and TRBJ1-1; no clear D. V gave up 3 bases and J gave up 0 bases, with 8 bases separating them. This CDR3 comprises 14 residues. The germline gives CDR1 MNHEY, CDR2 SVGAGI. CDR3 residues: CASSYRHLNTEAFF. The CDR3 DNA is TGTGCCAGCAGTTATCGGCACTTGAACACTGAAGCTTTCTTT.

This clone was seen more than once but under ten times. V is TRBV27 and J is TRBJ1-4, with TRBD1 as a possible D gene (6 bases). From germline, CDR1 is MNHEY and CDR2 SMNVEV (reference sequence). Deletions cut 8 bases from V and 10 bases from J, with 23 bases between. The CDR3 has 15 amino acids. The CDR3 coding sequence is TGTGCCAGCTCCCCGGGGCGGGGGCTGGCGGGAAAACTGTTTTTT. Translated, it gives CASSPGRGLAGKLFF.

The chain has TRBV5-4 and TRBJ2-7; the D call may be TRBD1 or TRBD2 (6 bases each). Germline V gives CDR1 SGHNT, CDR2 YYREEE (reference sequence). The CDR3 runs to 18 residues. Trimming left V 0 bases short and J 4 bases short, with 23 bases between. For the CDR3, the DNA is TGTGCCAGCAGCTTGGTGCCCTCTGTCCCGGGGGCGGGGTACGAGCAGTACTTC. Amino acids: CASSLVPSVPGAGYEQYF.

This clone was recorded only once. The rearrangement links TRBV4-3 to TRBJ2-2; maybe TRBD2 (7 bases). This CDR3 is 18 amino acids long. Trimming left V 3 bases short and J 8 bases short, with 25 bases between. CDR1 LGHNA and CDR2 YSLEER come from the germline V gene. The DNA of the CDR3 is TGCGCCAGCAGCCATGGGGGGAGGGCAGGGGCCTCCGCGGGGGAGCTGTTTTTT. This sequence encodes CASSHGGRAGASAGELFF.

About this clone: The junction differs from germline at one of its ends, possibly a read error. The V gene is TRBV7-7, the J gene TRBJ1-5, with a weak D call TRBD1 (6 bases). This CDR3 is 13 amino acids long. Per the germline V gene, CDR1 is SSHAT and CDR2 is FNYEAQ (reference sequence). CDR3 bases: TGTGCTAGCAGCTTAGTGCAGGGGCAACCCCAGCATTTT. It translates to CASSLVQGQPQHF.